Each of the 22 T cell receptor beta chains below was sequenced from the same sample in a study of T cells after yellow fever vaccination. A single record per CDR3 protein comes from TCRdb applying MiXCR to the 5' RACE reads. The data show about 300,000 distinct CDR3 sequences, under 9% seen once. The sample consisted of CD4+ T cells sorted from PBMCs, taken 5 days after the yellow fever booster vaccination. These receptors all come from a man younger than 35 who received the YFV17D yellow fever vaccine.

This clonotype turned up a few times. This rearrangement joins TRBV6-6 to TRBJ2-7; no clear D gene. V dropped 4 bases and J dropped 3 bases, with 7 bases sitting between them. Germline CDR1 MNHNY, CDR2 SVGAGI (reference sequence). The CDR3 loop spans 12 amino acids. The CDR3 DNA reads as TGTGCCAGCAGTTCCGTCGGCTACGAGCAGTACGTC. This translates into CASSSVGYEQYV.

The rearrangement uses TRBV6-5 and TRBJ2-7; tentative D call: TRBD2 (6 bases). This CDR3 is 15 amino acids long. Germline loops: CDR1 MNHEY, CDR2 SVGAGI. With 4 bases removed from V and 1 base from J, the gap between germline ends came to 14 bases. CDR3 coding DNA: TGTGCCAGCAGTTTCTATGCGGGGCCGTCCTACGAGCAGTACTTC. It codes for CASSFYAGPSYEQYF.

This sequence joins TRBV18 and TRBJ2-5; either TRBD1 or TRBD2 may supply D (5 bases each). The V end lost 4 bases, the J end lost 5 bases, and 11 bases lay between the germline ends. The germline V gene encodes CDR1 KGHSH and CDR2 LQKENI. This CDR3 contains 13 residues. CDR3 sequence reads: CASSQTEGETQYF. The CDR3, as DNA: TGTGCCAGCTCACAAACCGAGGGGGAGACCCAGTACTTC.

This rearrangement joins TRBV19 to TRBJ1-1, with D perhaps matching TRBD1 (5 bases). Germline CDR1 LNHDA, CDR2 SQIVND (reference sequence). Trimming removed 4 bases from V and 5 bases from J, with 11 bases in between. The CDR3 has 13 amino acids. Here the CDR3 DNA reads TGTGCCAGTAGTACCTGGGACGGGACTGAAGCTTTCTTT. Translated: CASSTWDGTEAFF.

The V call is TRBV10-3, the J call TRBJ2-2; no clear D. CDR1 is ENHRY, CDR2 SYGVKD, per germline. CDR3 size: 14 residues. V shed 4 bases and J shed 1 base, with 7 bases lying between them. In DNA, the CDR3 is TGTGCCATCAGTGCGGATGGGAACACCGGGGAGCTGTTTTTT. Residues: CAISADGNTGELFF.

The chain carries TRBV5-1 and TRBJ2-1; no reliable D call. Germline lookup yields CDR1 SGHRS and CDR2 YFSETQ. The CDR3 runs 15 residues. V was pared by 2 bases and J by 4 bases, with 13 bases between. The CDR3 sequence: CASSFAADGYNEQFF. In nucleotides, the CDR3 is TGCGCCAGCAGCTTTGCCGCCGACGGATACAATGAGCAGTTCTTC.

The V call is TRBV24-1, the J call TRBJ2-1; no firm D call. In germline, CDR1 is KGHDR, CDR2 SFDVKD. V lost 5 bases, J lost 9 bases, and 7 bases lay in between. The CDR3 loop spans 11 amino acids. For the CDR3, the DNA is TGTGCCACCAGTGCAGGTCGTGAGCAGTTCTTC. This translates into CATSAGREQFF.

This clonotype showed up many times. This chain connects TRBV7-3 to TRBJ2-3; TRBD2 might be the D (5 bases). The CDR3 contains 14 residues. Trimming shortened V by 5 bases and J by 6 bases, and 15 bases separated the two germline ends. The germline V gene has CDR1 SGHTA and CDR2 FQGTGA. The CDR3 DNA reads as TGTGCCAGCAGCCGGACCAGTCGGAGGGATACGCAGTATTTT. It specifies CASSRTSRRDTQYF.

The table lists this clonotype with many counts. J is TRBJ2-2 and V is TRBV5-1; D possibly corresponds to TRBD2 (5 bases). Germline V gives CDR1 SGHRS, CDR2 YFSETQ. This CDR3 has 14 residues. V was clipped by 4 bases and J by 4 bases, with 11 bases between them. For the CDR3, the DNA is TGCGCCAGCAGCCTGGGCGGGCGCACCGGGGAGCTGTTTTTT. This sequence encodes CASSLGGRTGELFF. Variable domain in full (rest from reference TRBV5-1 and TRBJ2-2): KAGVTQTPRYLIKTRGQQVTLSCSPISGHRSVSWYQQTPGQGLQFLFEYFSETQRNKGNFPGRFSGRQFSNSRSEMNVSTLELGDSALYLCASSLGGRTGELFFGEGSRLTVL.

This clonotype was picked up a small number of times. Written as DNA, the CDR3 is TGTGCCAGCAGCGCTTACAGGCTTTCAACTAATGAAAAACTGTTTTTT. Its protein is CASSAYRLSTNEKLFF. V and J are TRBV5-6 and TRBJ1-4; D possibly corresponds to TRBD1 (5 bases). From germline, CDR1 is SGHDT and CDR2 YYEEEE. V was cut by 4 bases and J by 0 bases, with 13 bases left in between. The CDR3 runs to 16 residues.

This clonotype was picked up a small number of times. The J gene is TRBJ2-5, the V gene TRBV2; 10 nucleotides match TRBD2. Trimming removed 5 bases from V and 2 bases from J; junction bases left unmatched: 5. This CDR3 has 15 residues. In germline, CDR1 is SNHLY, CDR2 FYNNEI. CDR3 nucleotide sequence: TGTGCCAGCAGTTCTGGACTAGCGGTACAAGAGACCCAGTACTTC. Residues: CASSSGLAVQETQYF.

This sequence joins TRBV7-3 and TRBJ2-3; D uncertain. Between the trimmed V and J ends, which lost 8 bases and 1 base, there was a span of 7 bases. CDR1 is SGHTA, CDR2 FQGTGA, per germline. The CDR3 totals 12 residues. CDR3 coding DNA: TGTGCCAGCGGTCCTGGCACAGATACGCAGTATTTT. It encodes CASGPGTDTQYF.

The CDR3 DNA reads as TGTGCCAGCAGGACTAGCTTTAGTCTTGAAGAGACCCAGTACTTC. Translated: CASRTSFSLEETQYF. The chain carries TRBV6-6 and TRBJ2-5; 7 bases are shared with TRBD2. J was trimmed by 3 bases and V by 6 bases; bases with no gene match: 10. CDR3 size: 15 residues. Germline V gene data show CDR1 as MNHNY and CDR2 as SVGAGI (reference sequence).

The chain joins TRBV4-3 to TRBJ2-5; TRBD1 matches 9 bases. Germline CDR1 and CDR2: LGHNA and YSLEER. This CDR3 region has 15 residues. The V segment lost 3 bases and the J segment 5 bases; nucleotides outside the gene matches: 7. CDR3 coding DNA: TGCGCCAGCAGCCAGGCTGCCGGGACAGGGGAGACCCAGTACTTC. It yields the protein CASSQAAGTGETQYF.

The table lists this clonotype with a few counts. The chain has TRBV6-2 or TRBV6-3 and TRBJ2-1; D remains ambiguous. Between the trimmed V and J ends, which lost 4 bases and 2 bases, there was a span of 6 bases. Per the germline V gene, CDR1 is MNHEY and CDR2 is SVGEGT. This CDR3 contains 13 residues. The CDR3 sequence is CASSLQTYNEQFF. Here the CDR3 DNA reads TGTGCCAGCAGTTTACAGACCTACAATGAGCAGTTCTTC.

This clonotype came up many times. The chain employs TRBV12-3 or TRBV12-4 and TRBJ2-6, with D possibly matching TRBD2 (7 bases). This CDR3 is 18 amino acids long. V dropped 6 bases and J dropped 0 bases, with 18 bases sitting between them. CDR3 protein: CASRPRWGGASGANVLTF. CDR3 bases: TGTGCCAGCAGGCCGAGGTGGGGGGGGGCCTCTGGGGCCAACGTCCTGACTTTC.

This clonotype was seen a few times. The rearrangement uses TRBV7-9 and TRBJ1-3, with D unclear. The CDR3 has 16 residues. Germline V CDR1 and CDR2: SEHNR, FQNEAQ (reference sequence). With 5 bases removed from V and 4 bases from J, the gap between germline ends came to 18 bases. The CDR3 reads CASSPQSGRSGNTIYF. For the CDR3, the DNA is TGTGCCAGCAGCCCTCAGAGCGGCAGGAGCGGAAACACCATATATTTT.

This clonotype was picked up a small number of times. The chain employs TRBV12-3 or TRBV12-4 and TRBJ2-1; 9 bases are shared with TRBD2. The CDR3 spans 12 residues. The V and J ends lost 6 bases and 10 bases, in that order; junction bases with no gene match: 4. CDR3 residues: CASRFSGGEQFF. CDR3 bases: TGTGCCAGCAGATTTAGCGGGGGAGAGCAGTTCTTC.

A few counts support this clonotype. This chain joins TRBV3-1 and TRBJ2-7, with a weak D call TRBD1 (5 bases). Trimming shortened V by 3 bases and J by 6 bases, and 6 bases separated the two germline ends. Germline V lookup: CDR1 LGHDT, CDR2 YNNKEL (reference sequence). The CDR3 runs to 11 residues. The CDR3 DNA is TGTGCCAGCAGCCACGACAGCGAGCAGTACTTC. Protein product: CASSHDSEQYF.

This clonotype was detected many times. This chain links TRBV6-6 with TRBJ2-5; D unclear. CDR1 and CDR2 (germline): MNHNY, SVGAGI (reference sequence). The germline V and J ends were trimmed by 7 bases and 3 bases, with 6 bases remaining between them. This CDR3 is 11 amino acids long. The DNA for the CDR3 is TGTGCCAGCAACGGCGAAGAGACCCAGTACTTC. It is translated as CASNGEETQYF.

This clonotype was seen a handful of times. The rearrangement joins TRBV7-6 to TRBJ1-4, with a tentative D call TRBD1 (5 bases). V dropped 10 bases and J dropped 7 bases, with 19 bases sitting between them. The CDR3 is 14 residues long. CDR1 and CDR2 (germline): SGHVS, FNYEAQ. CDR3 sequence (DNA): TGTGCCACCGGGCCCGGTCTTCAGGGTGAAAAACTGTTTTTT. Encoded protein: CATGPGLQGEKLFF.

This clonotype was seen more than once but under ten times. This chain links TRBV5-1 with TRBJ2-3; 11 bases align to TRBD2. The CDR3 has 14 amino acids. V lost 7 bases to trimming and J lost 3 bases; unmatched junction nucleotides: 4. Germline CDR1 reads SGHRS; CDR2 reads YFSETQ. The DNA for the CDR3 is TGCGCCAGCTATACTAGCGGGGGAACAGATACGCAGTATTTT. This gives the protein CASYTSGGTDTQYF. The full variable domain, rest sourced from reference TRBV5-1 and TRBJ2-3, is KAGVTQTPRYLIKTRGQQVTLSCSPISGHRSVSWYQQTPGQGLQFLFEYFSETQRNKGNFPGRFSGRQFSNSRSEMNVSTLELGDSALYLCASYTSGGTDTQYFGPGTRLTVL.